One sample yielded the 12 T cell receptor beta chains listed below, sequenced in a study of identifying expanded T cells in peripheral blood (dated by TCRdb to the late 2010s). The receptor library was made with the immunoSEQ multiplex PCR assay. Not all clones reach the TCRdb copy of this immuneACCESS table, which keeps in-frame sequences only. Checked studies attribute under half of the gap to unresolved V genes and leave the rest unexplained. For this sample there are 75,000 to 95,000 clones; approximately 90% appear just once. Approximately 7% of the sample rests with the top ten. Sequences were obtained from blood. The receptors come from a person between 18 and 75 years old in good health.

V usage is TRBV7-9 and J usage is TRBJ2-5; D may be TRBD2 (5 bases). Trimming shortened V by 5 bases and J by 4 bases, and 14 bases separated the two germline ends. Germline lookup yields CDR1 SEHNR and CDR2 FQNEAQ (reference sequence). This CDR3 is 14 amino acids long. The CDR3 spells CASSTSWEPETQYF. Here the CDR3 DNA reads TGTGCCAGCAGCACCTCGTGGGAGCCAGAGACCCAGTACTTC.

The genes are TRBV7-3 and TRBJ1-1; no clear D. V was cut by 1 base and J by 6 bases, with 9 bases left in between. CDR1 SGHTA and CDR2 FQGTGA come from the germline V gene. This CDR3 spans 13 amino acids. The CDR3 DNA reads as TGTGCCAGCAGCTTAAGGCCCGATGCTGAAGCTTTCTTT. It is translated as CASSLRPDAEAFF. The full variable domain, in which reference TRBV7-3 and TRBJ1-1 provide the parts outside the CDR3, is GAGVSQTPSNKVTEKGKYVELRCDPISGHTALYWYRQSLGQGPEFLIYFQGTGAADDSGLPNDRFFAVRPEGSVSTLKIQRTERGDSAVYLCASSLRPDAEAFFGQGTRLTVV.

V usage is TRBV7-9 and J usage is TRBJ2-7; tentatively, D is TRBD1 or TRBD2 (5 bases each). The CDR3 is 16 residues long. Trimming shortened V by 2 bases and J by 2 bases, and 16 bases separated the two germline ends. CDR1 is SEHNR, CDR2 FQNEAQ, per germline (reference sequence). As DNA, the CDR3 is TGTGCCAGCAGCTTATTAGATGGGACCCCTACCTACGAGCAGTACTTC. This codes for CASSLLDGTPTYEQYF.

This clone was counted once. The rearrangement links TRBV6-5 to TRBJ2-5; D is perhaps TRBD1 or TRBD2 (5 bases each). The CDR3 consists of 14 residues. Trimming removed 6 bases from V and 4 bases from J, with 15 bases in between. The germline CDR1 and CDR2 sequences are MNHEY and SVGAGI. This CDR3 reads CASSLNRGRETQYF. The DNA for the CDR3 is TGTGCCAGCAGCTTAAACCGGGGCCGAGAGACCCAGTACTTC.

V and J are TRBV5-1 and TRBJ1-2, with D possibly TRBD1 on 5 matching bases. Trimming took 0 bases from V and 4 from J, leaving 10 bases between them. The V gene's germline CDR1 is SGHRS and CDR2 YFSETQ. The CDR3 has 14 residues. CDR3 sequence: CASSLARGAYGYTF. In DNA form, the CDR3 reads TGCGCCAGCAGCTTGGCCAGAGGGGCCTATGGCTACACCTTC.

The rearrangement joins TRBV6-1 to TRBJ1-5; a possible D gene is TRBD1 (6 bases). Germline V gene sequence: CDR1 MNHNS, CDR2 SASEGT. The CDR3 runs to 14 residues. V lost 3 bases and J 12 bases, leaving 18 bases between the germline ends. The chain's CDR3 is CASSEGQGPSVQHF. The CDR3 DNA follows: TGTGCCAGCAGTGAGGGGCAGGGGCCCTCGGTCCAGCATTTT.

V usage is TRBV11-3 and J usage is TRBJ2-3; D unresolved. The CDR3 covers 13 residues. Germline V gene lookup returns CDR1 SGHNT and CDR2 YENEEA. V was trimmed by 7 bases and J by 4 bases, leaving 12 bases between them. The CDR3, as DNA: TGTGCCAGCATAAGGTCTGCATCAGATACGCAGTATTTT. It encodes CASIRSASDTQYF.

The chain is built from TRBV6-5 and TRBJ2-3; D not certain. Trimming stripped 6 bases from V and 0 bases from J, with 13 bases between. The CDR3 is made up of 15 amino acids. Germline CDR1 reads MNHEY; CDR2 reads SVGAGI. In nucleotides, the CDR3 is TGTGCCAGCAGGGACGTTCAGGTTAGCACAGATACGCAGTATTTT. It yields the protein CASRDVQVSTDTQYF.

The V call is TRBV28, the J call TRBJ1-4; TRBD1 might be the D (5 bases). Germline V gene lookup returns CDR1 MDHEN and CDR2 SYDVKM. There are 16 residues in the CDR3. V dropped 2 bases and J dropped 2 bases, with 12 bases sitting between them. The CDR3 DNA follows: TGTGCCAGCAGTTTAGCCAGGGCCAGCACTAATGAAAAACTGTTTTTT. This translates into CASSLARASTNEKLFF.

V gene TRBV19 combines with J gene TRBJ1-1; D perhaps matches TRBD1 (5 bases). Germline loops: CDR1 LNHDA, CDR2 SQIVND (reference sequence). The ends were cut back, 5 bases at V and 3 bases at J, with 10 bases in the middle. The CDR3 runs 13 residues. DNA for the CDR3: TGTGCCAGTAGTCCCCGGGGGGACACTGAAGCTTTCTTT. This codes for CASSPRGDTEAFF. Full variable domain (rest looked up from reference TRBV19 and TRBJ1-1): DGGITQSPKYLFRKEGQNVTLSCEQNLNHDAMYWYRQDPGQGLRLIYYSQIVNDFQKGDIAEGYSVSREKKESFPLTVTSAQKNPTAFYLCASSPRGDTEAFFGQGTRLTVV.

This chain links TRBV7-8 with TRBJ1-2; TRBD1 agrees at 12 bases. The CDR3 loop spans 18 amino acids. Germline CDR1 reads SGHVS; CDR2 reads FQNEAQ. J was trimmed by 6 bases and V by 1 base; bases with no gene match: 12. The CDR3 DNA reads as TGTGCCAGCAGCTTAGTACCGGGACAGGGGGCTAGAGGAGATGGCTACACCTTC. This translates into CASSLVPGQGARGDGYTF.

The chain couples TRBV23-1 to TRBJ1-5, with D perhaps TRBD1 (6 bases). TRBV23-1 is sorted into the ORF group, with uncertain function. Trimming shortened V by 1 base and J by 5 bases, and 12 bases separated the two germline ends. The CDR3 consists of 15 residues. The CDR3 DNA sequence: TGCGCCAGCAGTCAATTCAGGGGTGAAGATCAGCCCCAGCATTTT. Protein sequence: CASSQFRGEDQPQHF.